The 23 T cell receptor beta chains reported below all come from one sample, sequenced in a study of T cell responses to AZD1222 COVID-19 vaccine. Clones were sequenced by immunoSEQ multiplex PCR, and TCRdb holds only the in-frame ones, with some missing. The sample shows 80,000 to 95,000 clones, about nine tenths of them seen only once. Sequences were derived from peripheral blood, sampled 28 days after the second AZD1222 dose. These receptors came from an adult who received the AZD1222 COVID-19 vaccine.

The chain couples TRBV2 to TRBJ2-3, with a tentative D call TRBD2 (7 bases). This CDR3 spans 16 amino acids. V was shortened by 7 bases and J by 1 base, with 18 bases between the two germline ends. From germline, CDR1 is SNHLY and CDR2 FYNNEI. This CDR3 reads CASTAEGGLRTDTQYF. The CDR3, as DNA: TGTGCCAGCACAGCCGAGGGGGGGCTCCGCACAGATACGCAGTATTTT.

CDR3 protein: CATSRDDGRARQYF. The CDR3 region has the DNA TGTGCCACCAGCAGAGATGACGGGAGGGCCCGGCAGTACTTC. The J gene is TRBJ2-7, the V gene TRBV15; the match to TRBD2 covers 8 bases. The CDR3 length is 14 residues. Germline V gives CDR1 LNHNV, CDR2 YYDKDF (reference sequence). V trimming: 0 bases; J trimming: 9 bases; junction bases outside the gene matches: 7.

The V and J genes are TRBV29-1 and TRBJ1-1, with D tentatively TRBD1 (6 bases). This CDR3 is built from 15 residues. Germline V gene lookup returns CDR1 SQVTM and CDR2 ANQGSEA. Trimming pared 3 bases from V and 0 bases from J, leaving 14 bases between. CDR3: CSVEMAGHMNTEAFF. DNA for the CDR3: TGCAGCGTTGAGATGGCGGGACACATGAACACTGAAGCTTTCTTT.

This clone appeared a single time. The chain recombines TRBV5-1 with TRBJ1-1, with D maybe TRBD1 (6 bases). This CDR3 has 13 amino acids. Trimming pared 0 bases from V and 5 bases from J, leaving 8 bases between. Germline CDR1 reads SGHRS; CDR2 reads YFSETQ. This CDR3 reads CASSLGGRTEAFF. Written as DNA, the CDR3 is TGCGCCAGCAGCTTGGGGGGGCGAACTGAAGCTTTCTTT.

This sequence joins TRBV6-2 or TRBV6-3 and TRBJ2-1; 13 nucleotides agree with TRBD2. The V gene end was trimmed by 2 bases and the J gene end by 7 bases; junction bases not matched to a gene: 8. Germline V CDR1 and CDR2: MNHEY, SVGEGT. The CDR3 runs 17 residues. CDR3 loop: CASSYSAGLAGVNEQFF. The CDR3 DNA follows: TGTGCCAGCAGTTACAGCGCTGGACTAGCGGGAGTAAATGAGCAGTTCTTC.

The CDR3 spells CASSLVEGYYEQYF. For the CDR3, the DNA is TGTGCCAGCAGTTTAGTCGAGGGTTACTACGAGCAGTACTTC. This sequence joins TRBV28 and TRBJ2-7; TRBD2 might be the D (5 bases). The germline V gene has CDR1 MDHEN and CDR2 SYDVKM. This CDR3 is built from 14 residues. V lost 2 bases and J 3 bases, leaving 11 bases between the germline ends.

The rearrangement links TRBV11-3 to TRBJ2-5; tentatively, D is TRBD1 or TRBD2 (5 bases each). Trimming took 1 base from V and 5 from J, leaving 20 bases between them. CDR1 SGHNT and CDR2 YENEEA come from the germline V gene. CDR3 length: 17 amino acids. The DNA for the CDR3 is TGTGCCAGCAGCTTAGGAGGGTGGGGCCACGGCTGGGAGACCCAGTACTTC. Translating it yields CASSLGGWGHGWETQYF.

This clone was seen only a few times. The J gene is TRBJ1-3, the V gene TRBV5-1; unclear D gene. The V gene's germline CDR1 is SGHRS and CDR2 YFSETQ. The CDR3 has 13 residues. The V end was cut by 0 bases, the J end by 8 bases, with 9 bases between. DNA for the CDR3: TGCGCCAGCAGCTTGGTGGTCCAATACACCATATATTTT. This gives the protein CASSLVVQYTIYF.

V usage is TRBV7-9 and J usage is TRBJ2-7; D is possibly TRBD1 (6 bases). The V end lost 4 bases, the J end lost 1 base, and 11 bases lay between the germline ends. The germline gives CDR1 SEHNR, CDR2 FQNEAQ (reference sequence). The CDR3 spans 14 residues. CDR3 sequence: CASSSGDNSYEQYF. The CDR3 DNA is TGTGCCAGCAGCTCCGGGGACAATTCCTACGAGCAGTACTTC. Based on the CDR3 plus reference TRBV7-9 and TRBJ2-7, the full variable domain is DTGVSQNPRHKITKRGQNVTFRCDPISEHNRLYWYRQTLGQGPEFLTYFQNEAQLEKSRLLSDRFSAERPKGSFSTLEIQRTEQGDSAMYLCASSSGDNSYEQYFGPGTRLTVT.

The V gene is TRBV5-4, the J gene TRBJ1-5, with D tentatively TRBD1 (6 bases). The V gene's germline CDR1 is SGHNT and CDR2 YYREEE (reference sequence). The CDR3 contains 15 residues. The V end was cut by 2 bases, the J end by 2 bases, with 11 bases between. CDR3 bases: TGTGCCAGCAGCTTATGGGGGGCTGGCAATCAGCCCCAGCATTTT. This encodes CASSLWGAGNQPQHF.

The V gene is TRBV6-2 or TRBV6-3, the J gene TRBJ1-2; TRBD1 might be the D (5 bases). Germline V gene data show CDR1 as MNHEY and CDR2 as SVGEGT. Trimming took 4 bases from V and 8 from J, leaving 14 bases between them. The CDR3 runs 13 residues. The CDR3 DNA is TGTGCCAGCAGTTTCCAGGGTTTCGCCGGCTACACCTTC. This encodes CASSFQGFAGYTF.

This chain links TRBV4-1 with TRBJ1-2; 10 nucleotides line up with TRBD1. The germline gives CDR1 MGHRA, CDR2 YSYEKL. This CDR3 is built from 15 residues. V was pared by 1 base and J by 3 bases, with 2 bases of the junction left unmatched. Here the CDR3 reads CASSQGQGADYGYTF. The DNA of the CDR3 is TGCGCCAGCAGCCAAGGACAGGGGGCGGACTATGGCTACACCTTC.

The chain has TRBV27 and TRBJ2-3, with D unresolved. V was pared by 3 bases and J by 1 base, with 11 bases between. The germline CDR1 and CDR2 sequences are MNHEY and SMNVEV (reference sequence). The CDR3 covers 15 residues. CDR3 nucleotides: TGTGCCAGCAGTTTCGCCCGTCGGGGCACAGATACGCAGTATTTT. Its translation is CASSFARRGTDTQYF.

The chain is built from TRBV19 and TRBJ1-1, with TRBD1 identical over 7 bases. Germline V gives CDR1 LNHDA, CDR2 SQIVND (reference sequence). The CDR3 has 14 amino acids. With V trimmed by 5 bases and J by 1 base, 4 bases remained unmatched. The chain's CDR3 is CASSYGTANTEAFF. As DNA, the CDR3 is TGTGCCAGTAGTTACGGGACAGCGAACACTGAAGCTTTCTTT.

The chain uses TRBV15 and TRBJ1-2; weak D call: TRBD1 (5 bases). Germline CDR1 and CDR2: LNHNV and YYDKDF (reference sequence). The V gene lost 1 base and the J gene lost 6 bases, with 21 bases spanning the gap. The CDR3 runs 17 residues. CDR3 in amino acids: CATSRGHTGQGGNGYTF. Here the CDR3 DNA reads TGTGCCACCAGCAGAGGACACACTGGGCAGGGAGGGAATGGCTACACCTTC.

The V and J genes are TRBV27 and TRBJ2-7, with 11 bases lining up with TRBD1. The germline CDR1 and CDR2 sequences are MNHEY and SMNVEV (reference sequence). Trimming removed 3 bases from V and 3 bases from J; junction bases left unmatched: 4. The CDR3 has 15 amino acids. CDR3 nucleotides: TGTGCCAGCAGTTTGGTTGGGACAGGGGGCTACGAGCAGTACTTC. Its translation: CASSLVGTGGYEQYF.

The chain joins TRBV20-1 to TRBJ2-1; 8 bases line up with TRBD2. The germline V gene encodes CDR1 DFQATT and CDR2 SNEGSKA (reference sequence). The CDR3 loop spans 17 amino acids. The trim removed 3 bases at V and 4 bases at J, leaving 14 bases unmatched. CDR3 sequence: CSASIEGAGEGYNEQFF. The CDR3 DNA reads as TGCAGTGCTAGTATAGAGGGAGCGGGAGAGGGATACAATGAGCAGTTCTTC.

This chain uses TRBV11-2 with TRBJ1-5; weak D call: TRBD1 (5 bases). CDR3 length: 15 amino acids. The germline V gene encodes CDR1 SGHAT and CDR2 FQNNGV. With 4 bases removed from V and 7 bases from J, the gap between germline ends came to 17 bases. Here the CDR3 reads CASSSIRGLGQPQHF. Here the CDR3 DNA reads TGTGCCAGCAGCTCTATCCGGGGGTTAGGGCAGCCCCAGCATTTT.

This sequence joins TRBV11-3 and TRBJ2-1; 14 bases agree with TRBD2. The CDR3 is made up of 16 amino acids. V gave up 8 bases and J gave up 8 bases; unmatched junction bases: 11. Per germline, CDR1 SGHNT and CDR2 YENEEA. As DNA, the CDR3 is TGTGCCAGCGCCGGGACTAGCGGGAGAGGCGGCGATGAGCAGTTCTTC. Its translation is CASAGTSGRGGDEQFF.

V is TRBV4-2 and J is TRBJ1-4; 10 bases are shared with TRBD1. V lost 0 bases and J lost 0; bases outside the gene matches: 7. The CDR3 totals 19 residues. Germline loops: CDR1 LGHNA, CDR2 YNFKEQ. The CDR3 protein is CASSQDNLGQGTTNEKLFF. As DNA, the CDR3 is TGTGCCAGCAGCCAAGATAACCTGGGACAGGGGACAACTAATGAAAAACTGTTTTTT.

The CDR3 sequence is CASSRDFLNEQFF. The CDR3, as DNA: TGTGCCAGCAGCCGAGATTTTCTCAATGAGCAGTTCTTC. The chain recombines TRBV11-2 with TRBJ2-1; D is unresolved. CDR1 and CDR2 from the germline V gene are SGHAT and FQNNGV. Trimming stripped 5 bases from V and 6 bases from J, with 11 bases between. The CDR3 runs to 13 residues.

The genes are TRBV2 and TRBJ1-2; no definite D call. V was pared by 6 bases and J by 4 bases, with 21 bases between. Germline V gene data show CDR1 as SNHLY and CDR2 as FYNNEI. The CDR3 contains 16 residues. CDR3 coding DNA: TGTGCCAGCAGGGTCGGTAATCCTGATCCCGTCTATGGCTACACCTTC. Encoded protein: CASRVGNPDPVYGYTF.

V gene TRBV6-2 or TRBV6-3 combines with J gene TRBJ2-7; D is unresolved. V shed 6 bases and J shed 0 bases, with 21 bases lying between them. This CDR3 has 17 residues. Germline loops: CDR1 MNHEY, CDR2 SVGEGT. The CDR3 is CASSQPSFARSSYEQYF. For the CDR3, the DNA is TGTGCCAGCAGCCAACCCTCCTTCGCGAGGAGCTCCTACGAGCAGTACTTC.